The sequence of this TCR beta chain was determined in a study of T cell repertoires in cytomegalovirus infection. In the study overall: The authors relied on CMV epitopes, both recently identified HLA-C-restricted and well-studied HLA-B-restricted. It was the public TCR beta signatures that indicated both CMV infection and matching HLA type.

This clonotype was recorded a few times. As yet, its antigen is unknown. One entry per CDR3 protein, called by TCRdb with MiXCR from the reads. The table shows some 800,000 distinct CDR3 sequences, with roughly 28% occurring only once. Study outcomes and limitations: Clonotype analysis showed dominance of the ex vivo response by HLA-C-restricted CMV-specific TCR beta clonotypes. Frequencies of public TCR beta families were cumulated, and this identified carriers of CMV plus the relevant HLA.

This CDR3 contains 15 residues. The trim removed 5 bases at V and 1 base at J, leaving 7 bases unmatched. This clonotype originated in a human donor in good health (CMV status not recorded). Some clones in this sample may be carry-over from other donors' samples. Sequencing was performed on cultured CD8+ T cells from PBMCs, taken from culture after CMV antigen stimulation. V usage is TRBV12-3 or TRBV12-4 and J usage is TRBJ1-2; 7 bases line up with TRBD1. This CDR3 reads CASSLRQGINYGYTF. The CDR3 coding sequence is TGTGCCAGCAGTCTCAGACAGGGAATTAACTATGGCTACACCTTC.